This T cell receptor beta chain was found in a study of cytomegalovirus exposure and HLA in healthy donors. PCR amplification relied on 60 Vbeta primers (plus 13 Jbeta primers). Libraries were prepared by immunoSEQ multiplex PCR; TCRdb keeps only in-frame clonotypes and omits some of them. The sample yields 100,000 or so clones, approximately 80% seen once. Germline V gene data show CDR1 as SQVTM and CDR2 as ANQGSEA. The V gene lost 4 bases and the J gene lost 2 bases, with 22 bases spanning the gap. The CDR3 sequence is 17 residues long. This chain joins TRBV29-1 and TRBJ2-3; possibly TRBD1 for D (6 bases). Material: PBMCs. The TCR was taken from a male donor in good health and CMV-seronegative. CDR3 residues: CSVAARGRARNTDTQYF. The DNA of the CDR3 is TGCAGCGTTGCCGCCAGGGGACGCGCCCGGAACACAGATACGCAGTATTTT.